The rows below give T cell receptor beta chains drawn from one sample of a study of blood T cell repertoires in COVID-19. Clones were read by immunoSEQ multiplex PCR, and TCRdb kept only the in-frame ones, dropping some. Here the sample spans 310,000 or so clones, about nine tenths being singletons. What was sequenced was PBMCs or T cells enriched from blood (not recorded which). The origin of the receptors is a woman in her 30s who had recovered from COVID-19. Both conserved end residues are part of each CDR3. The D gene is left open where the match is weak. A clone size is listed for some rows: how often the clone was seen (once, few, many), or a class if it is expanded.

CAISLGTNYEQYF TGTGCCATCAGCCTCGGGACAAACTACGAGCAGTACTTC once TRBJ2-7 TRBV10-3 -
CASRLTGGAETQYF TGCGCCAGCAGACTCACAGGGGGCGCTGAGACCCAGTACTTC - TRBJ2-5 TRBV4-1 TRBD1
CASSLDRNTGELFF TGTGCCAGCAGCTTAGACAGAAACACCGGGGAGCTGTTTTTT - TRBJ2-2 TRBV7-2 -
CASSLAQGSNYGYTF TGTGCCAGCAGTTTAGCACAGGGCTCTAACTATGGCTACACCTTC - TRBJ1-2 TRBV28 -
CACYRERNTEAFF TGTGCCTGTTACAGGGAACGGAACACTGAAGCTTTCTTT - TRBJ1-1 TRBV30 -
CASRKGSGQGTKDF TGTGCCAGCAGGAAAGGATCGGGACAGGGAACTAAGGACTTC - TRBJ2-5 TRBV5-6 TRBD1
CASSPPGGRREQFF TGTGCCAGCTCACCACCAGGGGGCCGACGTGAGCAGTTCTTC - TRBJ2-1 TRBV18 TRBD1
CAWNSGPQPQHF TGTGCCTGGAACTCTGGGCCGCAGCCCCAGCATTTT few TRBJ1-5 TRBV30 -
CASSYRSGAGNQPQHF TGTGCCAGCAGTTACAGATCTGGGGCGGGCAATCAGCCCCAGCATTTT - TRBJ1-5 TRBV6-5 -
CASSPLREGRSNEQFF TGTGCCAGTAGTCCGCTGCGGGAGGGCCGAAGTAATGAGCAGTTCTTC - TRBJ2-1 TRBV19 TRBD2
CASSLGTSALQETQYF TGTGCCAGCAGCCTCGGGACTAGCGCCCTCCAAGAGACCCAGTACTTC - TRBJ2-5 TRBV11-3 TRBD2
CASSRTTGSYEQYF TGTGCCAGCAGCAGAACGACAGGTTCCTACGAGCAGTACTTC - TRBJ2-7 TRBV9 -
CASRNGLAGGREQYF TGTGCCAGCAGGAATGGACTAGCGGGAGGTAGGGAGCAGTACTTC - TRBJ2-7 TRBV5-4 TRBD2
CASSQPGQAPANYGYTF TGCGCCAGCAGCCAACCCGGACAGGCGCCAGCTAACTATGGCTACACCTTC - TRBJ1-2 TRBV4-1 TRBD1
CASSSGEGNTEAFF TGTGCCAGCAGTTCGGGGGAAGGGAACACTGAAGCTTTCTTT - TRBJ1-1 TRBV25-1 -
CASSLRDKEAVSYEQYF TGTGCCAGCAGCCTCCGGGACAAGGAAGCGGTCTCCTACGAGCAGTACTTC once TRBJ2-7 TRBV7-2 -
CASTPTTHYGYTF TGTGCCAGCACCCCGACAACGCACTATGGCTACACCTTC - TRBJ1-2 TRBV28 -
CATSRLRGLNYGYTF TGTGCCACCAGCAGACTCCGAGGACTGAACTATGGCTACACCTTC - TRBJ1-2 TRBV15 -
CATSGRAGNTIYF TGTGCCACCAGTGGCAGGGCTGGAAACACCATATATTTT - TRBJ1-3 TRBV24-1 -
CASSHRRGLNSPLHF TGTGCCAGCAGCCACAGGCGGGGTTTGAATTCACCCCTCCACTTT - TRBJ1-6 TRBV7-2 -
CASSVAIVGDTEAFF TGTGCCAGCAGCGTAGCTATAGTCGGGGACACTGAAGCTTTCTTT - TRBJ1-1 TRBV9 -
CASSPILTGGSSYNEQFF TGTGCCAGCTCACCTATCCTCACTGGCGGGAGTTCCTACAATGAGCAGTTCTTC - TRBJ2-1 TRBV18 TRBD2
CASTGTSEGNEQFF TGTGCCAGTACCGGGACTAGCGAAGGCAATGAGCAGTTCTTC - TRBJ2-1 TRBV13 TRBD2
CATLGLVNTGELFF TGCGCCACCTTGGGACTGGTGAACACCGGGGAGCTGTTTTTT - TRBJ2-2 TRBV10-2 -
CATSEQDSYEQYF TGTGCCACCAGTGAACAAGACTCCTACGAGCAGTACTTC - TRBJ2-7 TRBV24-1 -
CASSQRAGFSYNEQFF TGCGCCAGCAGCCAGCGAGCGGGATTCTCCTACAATGAGCAGTTCTTC - TRBJ2-1 TRBV4-3 TRBD2
CASVFFSENQPQHF TGTGCCAGCGTTTTCTTTTCCGAGAATCAGCCCCAGCATTTT - TRBJ1-5 TRBV6-5 -
CASSFQGGSLYEQYF TGTGCCAGCAGTTTCCAAGGGGGCTCACTCTACGAGCAGTACTTC - TRBJ2-7 TRBV28 TRBD1
CASSLGSGQRTDTQYF TGCGCCAGCAGCTTGGGATCCGGACAGCGCACAGATACGCAGTATTTT - TRBJ2-3 TRBV5-1 -
CATSRDSSPTGELFF TGTGCCACCAGCAGAGATAGTTCTCCTACCGGGGAGCTGTTTTTT few TRBJ2-2 TRBV15 -
CASSERGTEAFF TGTGCCAGCAGTGAACGGGGGACTGAAGCTTTCTTT - TRBJ1-1 TRBV2 -
CASSYISSYNSPLHF TGTGCCAGCAGTTACATCAGCTCCTATAATTCACCCCTCCACTTT - TRBJ1-6 TRBV6-2/TRBV6-3 -
CASSRGQEDEQFF TGTGCCAGCAGTAGAGGACAGGAGGATGAGCAGTTCTTC - TRBJ2-1 TRBV7-3 TRBD1
CASSPGESYEQYF TGTGCCAGCAGCCCAGGGGAATCCTACGAGCAGTACTTC - TRBJ2-7 TRBV5-4 -
CASSYPHSEQYF TGTGCCAGCAGCTACCCCCATAGCGAGCAGTACTTC - TRBJ2-7 TRBV6-6 -
CASSTSGLAGVINEQFF TGTGCCAGCAGCACATCAGGACTAGCGGGAGTGATCAATGAGCAGTTCTTC - TRBJ2-1 TRBV28 TRBD2
CASSPLLESYNEQFF TGTGCCAGCAGTCCGCTCCTGGAGTCCTACAATGAGCAGTTCTTC - TRBJ2-1 TRBV27 -
CASSPTRGGDGYTF TGTGCCAGCAGCCCTACACGAGGGGGCGATGGCTACACCTTC - TRBJ1-2 TRBV11-2 TRBD1
CASSRGGGSYEQYF TGTGCCAGCAGCCGCGGGGGAGGGTCATACGAGCAGTACTTC - TRBJ2-7 TRBV5-6 TRBD2
CASRLDPTDTQYF TGTGCCAGCAGGCTAGACCCCACAGATACGCAGTATTTT - TRBJ2-3 TRBV6-5 -
CASSVRQGLEWFGNTIYF TGTGCCAGCAGCGTACGACAGGGTTTGGAGTGGTTTGGAAACACCATATATTTT once TRBJ1-3 TRBV5-4 TRBD1
CASRTGTSPDTQYF TGTGCCAGCAGAACCGGGACTAGCCCAGATACGCAGTATTTT - TRBJ2-3 TRBV7-2 TRBD2
CASLLTGGPYNEQFF TGTGCCAGCTTATTAACCGGGGGTCCCTACAATGAGCAGTTCTTC once TRBJ2-1 TRBV7-3 -
CASSIRPLLAGDSYNEQFF TGTGCCAGTAGTATACGGCCTTTGCTAGCGGGAGACTCCTACAATGAGCAGTTCTTC - TRBJ2-1 TRBV19 TRBD2
CASSGLPGNTIYF TGTGCCAGCAGCGGACTCCCTGGAAACACCATATATTTT - TRBJ1-3 TRBV28 -
CASSALAGGPHNEQFF TGTGCCAGCAGCGCGTTAGCGGGAGGGCCTCACAATGAGCAGTTCTTC - TRBJ2-1 TRBV11-2 TRBD2
CATSDTGQGRETQYF TGTGCCACCAGTGACACGGGACAGGGAAGGGAGACCCAGTACTTC - TRBJ2-5 TRBV24-1 TRBD1
CASSHPRRGWDTTYNEQFF TGTGCCAGCAGCCATCCCCGTCGAGGGTGGGATACGACCTACAATGAGCAGTTCTTC once TRBJ2-1 TRBV7-9 -